The T cell receptor beta chain described here comes from a study of T cell responses to AZD1222 COVID-19 vaccine. Broader study findings: Epitopes outside B.1.351 and B.1.1.7 mutated regions reportedly drew nearly half of spike TCRs. At study baseline, merely roughly 6 AZD1222 recipients were seropositive.

The CDR3 totals 13 residues. Germline CDR1 and CDR2: LNHDA and SQIVND (reference sequence). Trimming took off 8 bases at V and 0 bases at J, with 10 bases between the two ends. Sequencing used immunoSEQ multiplex PCR; TCRdb keeps in-frame clones, though not all of them. The table has about 130,000 clones, 90% to 95% seen once. Comment on this clone: Its specificity is unknown.

This rearrangement joins TRBV19 to TRBJ1-1, with a tentative D call TRBD1 (5 bases). Sequences were derived from peripheral blood, sampled on day 0 of AZD1222 vaccination. This clonotype originated in an adult in good health. The CDR3 bases are TGTGCCAGTGCGGGACTGTTGAACACTGAAGCTTTCTTT. It encodes CASAGLLNTEAFF.